The 10 T cell receptor beta chains below were found in one sample sequenced in a study of blood T cell repertoires in COVID-19 (dated by TCRdb to the early 2020s). Libraries came from the immunoSEQ multiplex PCR assay. Sourced from immuneACCESS, this table was stored by TCRdb with only in-frame sequences that have V and J called. A share of the clones is absent; for the studies checked, an unresolved V gene accounts for under half, and the remainder has no known explanation. The sample table shows roughly 150,000 clones, and around 80% are seen once. Around 5% of the sample rests with the top ten. The sample consisted of PBMCs or T cells enriched from blood (not recorded which). These receptors all stem from a man in his sixties or seventies who had been exposed to COVID-19.

V and J are TRBV7-2 and TRBJ2-3; 13 bases match TRBD2. Trimming took 0 bases from V and 4 from J; bases not matched to a gene: 4. The germline V gene encodes CDR1 SGHTA and CDR2 FQGNSA. The CDR3 sequence is 17 residues long. The CDR3 bases are TGTGCCAGCAGCTTAGCTACTAGCGGGGGGGCCGCAGATACGCAGTATTTT. Translation gives CASSLATSGGAADTQYF.

This sequence joins TRBV11-2 and TRBJ2-7; 11 positions agree with TRBD2. CDR1 is SGHAT and CDR2 is FQNNGV in the germline V gene. J gave up 3 bases and V 5 bases, and 6 bases lay outside the gene matches. The CDR3 length is 15 residues. CDR3 DNA sequence: TGTGCCAGCAGCCCCCTCGGACTAGCGGGCTACGAGCAGTACTTC. It is translated as CASSPLGLAGYEQYF.

The chain recombines TRBV7-9 with TRBJ2-1; D is unresolved. Trimming shortened V by 5 bases and J by 1 base, and 6 bases separated the two germline ends. The germline V gene has CDR1 SEHNR and CDR2 FQNEAQ (reference sequence). The CDR3 has 13 residues. The CDR3, as DNA: TGTGCCAGCAGCGAGGTTTCCTACAATGAGCAGTTCTTC. It encodes CASSEVSYNEQFF.

The gene calls are TRBV7-3 and TRBJ2-1; 7 positions match TRBD2. Trimming cost V 9 bases and J 0 bases; bases outside gene matches: 5. Germline loops: CDR1 SGHTA, CDR2 FQGTGA. CDR3 size: 14 residues. CDR3 nucleotide sequence: TGTGCCAGTAAGCGGACTAGCTCCTACAATGAGCAGTTCTTC. Its translation: CASKRTSSYNEQFF. The complete variable domain, with remaining parts taken from reference TRBV7-3 and TRBJ2-1, reads GAGVSQTPSNKVTEKGKYVELRCDPISGHTALYWYRQSLGQGPEFLIYFQGTGAADDSGLPNDRFFAVRPEGSVSTLKIQRTERGDSAVYLCASKRTSSYNEQFFGPGTRLTVL.

Written as DNA, the CDR3 is TGTGCCAGCAGAGAACAGGCCGAAGGTGAAAAACTGTTTTTT. It translates to CASREQAEGEKLFF. The J gene is TRBJ1-4, the V gene TRBV2; weak D call: TRBD1 (5 bases). V was pared by 6 bases and J by 7 bases, with 15 bases between. The CDR3 totals 14 residues. Germline V gene data show CDR1 as SNHLY and CDR2 as FYNNEI.

DNA of the CDR3: TGTGCCAGCAGCTTAGAACTGAGATTCAATCAGCCCCAGCATTTT. Its protein product is CASSLELRFNQPQHF. The J gene is TRBJ1-5, the V gene TRBV7-2; no clear D. Germline lookup yields CDR1 SGHTA and CDR2 FQGNSA. Trimming shortened V by 1 base and J by 3 bases, and 10 bases separated the two germline ends. CDR3 length: 15 residues.

The chain has TRBV29-1 and TRBJ2-5, with 7 nucleotides matching TRBD2. The V and J ends lost 3 bases and 0 bases, in that order; junction bases with no gene match: 7. The CDR3 extends over 15 amino acids. Germline CDR1 reads SQVTM; CDR2 reads ANQGSEA. CDR3 region: CSVDWTRRDQETQYF. As DNA, the CDR3 is TGCAGCGTTGATTGGACTAGGAGGGACCAAGAGACCCAGTACTTC.

This chain joins TRBV6-5 and TRBJ2-1; tentatively, D is TRBD1 (5 bases). The V gene's germline CDR1 is MNHEY and CDR2 SVGAGI. Between the trimmed V and J ends, which lost 0 bases and 15 bases, there was a span of 18 bases. The CDR3 length is 14 residues. The CDR3: CASSYSIDLGPRFF. The CDR3 DNA follows: TGTGCCAGCAGTTACTCGATCGACTTGGGGCCGCGGTTCTTC.

This sequence joins TRBV10-2 and TRBJ2-2; TRBD2 might be the D (6 bases). The V gene lost 10 bases and the J gene lost 0 bases, with 12 bases spanning the gap. The CDR3 has 14 residues. Germline CDR1 and CDR2: WSHSY and SAAADI. The CDR3 nucleotides are TGCGCCACCCGGCCGGGGGCGAACACCGGGGAGCTGTTTTTT. Protein sequence: CATRPGANTGELFF.

Here the CDR3 reads CASSSRGRGTNTEAFF. The DNA of the CDR3 is TGTGCCAGCAGTTCCAGGGGGCGCGGGACGAACACTGAAGCTTTCTTT. V and J are TRBV6-5 and TRBJ1-1; 8 nucleotides agree with TRBD1. This CDR3 region has 16 residues. The V gene end was trimmed by 4 bases and the J gene end by 1 base; junction bases not matched to a gene: 8. The germline CDR1 and CDR2 sequences are MNHEY and SVGAGI.